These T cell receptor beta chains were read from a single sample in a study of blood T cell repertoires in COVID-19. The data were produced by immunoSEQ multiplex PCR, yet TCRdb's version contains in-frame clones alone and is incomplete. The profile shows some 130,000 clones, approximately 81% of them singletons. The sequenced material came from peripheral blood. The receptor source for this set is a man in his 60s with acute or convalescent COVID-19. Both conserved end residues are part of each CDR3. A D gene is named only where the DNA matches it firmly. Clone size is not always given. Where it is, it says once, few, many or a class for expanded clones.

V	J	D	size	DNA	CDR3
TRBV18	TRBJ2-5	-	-	TGTGCCAGCTCACCCGTGCTAGCTGCCCAAGAGACCCAGTACTTC	CASSPVLAAQETQYF
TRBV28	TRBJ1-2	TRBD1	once	TGTGCCAGCAGTTCCCCGGACAGGGCCTCGGTTGGTGGCTACACCTTC	CASSSPDRASVGGYTF
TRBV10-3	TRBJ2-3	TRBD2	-	TGTGCCATCAGTGATTGGATTAGCGGGAGTTCGGATACGCAGTATTTT	CAISDWISGSSDTQYF
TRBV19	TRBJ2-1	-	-	TGTGCCAGTGGCCATGAGCAGTTCTTC	CASGHEQFF
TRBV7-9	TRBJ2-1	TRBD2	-	TGTGCCAGCAGCTTAACCGGGACTAGCGGCTACAATGAGCAGTTCTTC	CASSLTGTSGYNEQFF
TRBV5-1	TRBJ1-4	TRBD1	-	TGCGCCAGCAGCGAGGGACAGGGGCTCGAAAAACTGTTTTTT	CASSEGQGLEKLFF
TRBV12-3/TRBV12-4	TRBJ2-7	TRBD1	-	TGTGCCAGCTCGAGGACAGGGAGAGGCGAGCAGTACTTC	CASSRTGRGEQYF
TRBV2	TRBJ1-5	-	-	TGTGCCAGCAGTGGCCACTATAGCAATCAGCCCCAGCATTTT	CASSGHYSNQPQHF
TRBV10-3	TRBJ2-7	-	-	TGTGCCATCAGGGGGGGACAGCCCCACTACGAGCAGTACTTC	CAIRGGQPHYEQYF
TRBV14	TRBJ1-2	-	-	TGTGCCAGCAGCCAAGATCAGGGGTATGGCTACACCTTC	CASSQDQGYGYTF